Below are 20 T cell receptor beta chains sequenced from a single sample in a study of shared clonotypes between healthy human individuals. The protocol was immunoSEQ multiplex PCR, while the TCRdb copy is restricted to in-frame clones and leaves out a portion. The sample contains about 980,000 clones, over 75% of which appear only once. The sample consisted of memory CD4+ T cells sorted from blood. Subset noted: CD45RA-negative fraction. The receptors stem from a man between 18 and 29 years old in good health.

This chain connects TRBV25-1 to TRBJ2-2, with D possibly being TRBD1 (5 bases). Per the germline V gene, CDR1 is MGHDK and CDR2 is SYGVNS. CDR3 length: 14 amino acids. Trimming took 6 bases from V and 3 from J, leaving 11 bases between them. The CDR3 sequence: CASRAKTDTGELFF. In DNA form, the CDR3 reads TGTGCCAGCAGGGCAAAGACAGACACCGGGGAGCTGTTTTTT.

This clone was seen only a few times. The chain recombines TRBV7-2 with TRBJ1-5, with a possible D match to TRBD1 (5 bases). V lost 2 bases to trimming and J lost 5 bases, with 13 bases between them. Germline V lookup: CDR1 SGHTA, CDR2 FQGNSA. This CDR3 has 15 amino acids. The chain's CDR3 is CASSLPGDPYQPQHF. In DNA, the CDR3 is TGTGCCAGCAGCTTACCGGGGGACCCTTATCAGCCCCAGCATTTT. The full variable domain, its missing parts supplied by reference TRBV7-2 and TRBJ1-5, is GAGVSQSPSNKVTEKGKDVELRCDPISGHTALYWYRQSLGQGLEFLIYFQGNSAPDKSGLPSDRFSAERTGGSVSTLTIQRTQQEDSAVYLCASSLPGDPYQPQHFGDGTRLSIL.

The chain has TRBV30 and TRBJ1-2, with 7 bases fitting TRBD1. CDR3 length equals 13 residues. Germline-derived CDR1 and CDR2 are GTSNPN and SVGIG (reference sequence). V lost 0 bases to trimming and J lost 13 bases; unmatched junction nucleotides: 11. The CDR3: CAWSVIGRGKGTF. Here the CDR3 DNA reads TGTGCCTGGAGTGTAATCGGCAGGGGGAAGGGCACCTTC.

The chain uses TRBV9 and TRBJ2-1; D gene ambiguous. The ends were cut back, 0 bases at V and 5 bases at J, with 12 bases in the middle. The V gene's germline CDR1 is SGDLS and CDR2 YYNGEE. The CDR3 consists of 15 residues. CDR3 in DNA: TGTGCCAGCAGCGTAGGCGTGGAAACGAACAATGAGCAGTTCTTC. It encodes CASSVGVETNNEQFF.

This clone appeared once. In the same sample, other DNA sequences code for this CDR3. The chain carries TRBV27 and TRBJ1-2, with 8 bases that match TRBD1. CDR3 length: 15 residues. The J segment lost 0 bases and the V segment lost 6 bases, leaving 6 bases of the junction unmatched. CDR1 and CDR2 (germline): MNHEY, SMNVEV (reference sequence). CDR3 loop: CASSLQGGTNYGYTF. CDR3 coding DNA: TGTGCCAGCAGCCTACAGGGGGGGACTAACTATGGCTACACCTTC.

At least ten counts were recorded for this clone. The chain combines TRBV7-2 with TRBJ2-7, with no clear D. Between the trimmed V and J ends, which lost 1 base and 5 bases, there was a span of 18 bases. Per the germline V gene, CDR1 is SGHTA and CDR2 is FQGNSA. The CDR3 runs 16 residues. In nucleotides, the CDR3 is TGTGCCAGCAGCTTAGTTGTAGGACCGGCCCTCAACGAGCAGTACTTC. It yields the protein CASSLVVGPALNEQYF.

The chain recombines TRBV10-3 with TRBJ2-7; D perhaps matches TRBD1 (6 bases). Looked up from germline, CDR1 is ENHRY and CDR2 is SYGVKD. The CDR3 spans 12 residues. V lost 6 bases, J lost 2 bases, and 8 bases lay in between. This CDR3 reads CAISRDTYEQYF. CDR3 nucleotides: TGTGCCATCAGCCGGGACACCTACGAGCAGTACTTC.

This clone was counted once. The rearrangement links TRBV5-1 to TRBJ2-3; tentatively, D is TRBD2 (5 bases). This CDR3 is 14 amino acids long. Per germline, CDR1 SGHRS and CDR2 YFSETQ. V shed 5 bases and J shed 4 bases, with 14 bases lying between them. The CDR3 region is CASRDSSGADTQYF. In DNA, the CDR3 is TGCGCCAGCAGGGACTCTTCCGGGGCAGATACGCAGTATTTT.

The chain's CDR3 is CASSFLAGGSSHTGELFF. DNA for the CDR3: TGTGCCAGCAGCTTCCTAGCGGGGGGCAGTAGTCACACCGGGGAGCTGTTTTTT. The chain joins TRBV7-8 to TRBJ2-2; 11 bases line up with TRBD2. This CDR3 is built from 18 residues. V lost 3 bases, J lost 3 bases, and 9 bases stayed unmatched. Germline V gene data show CDR1 as SGHVS and CDR2 as FQNEAQ. The variable domain in full, with the rest retrieved from reference TRBV7-8 and TRBJ2-2, is GAGVSQSPRYKVAKRGQDVALRCDPISGHVSLFWYQQALGQGPEFLTYFQNEAQLDKSGLPSDRFFAERPEGSVSTLKIQRTQQEDSAVYLCASSFLAGGSSHTGELFFGEGSRLTVL.

The chain has TRBV5-6 and TRBJ2-7, with 9 bases lining up with TRBD2. CDR1 and CDR2 (germline): SGHDT, YYEEEE. The CDR3 sequence is 18 residues long. J lost 2 bases, V lost 0 bases, and 12 bases had no gene match. The CDR3 sequence is CASSLDEIVAGVPYEQYF. CDR3 sequence (DNA): TGTGCCAGCAGCTTGGATGAGATCGTAGCGGGAGTTCCCTACGAGCAGTACTTC.

Details on this clone: The same CDR3 is also encoded by other DNA sequences in this sample. CDR3 coding DNA: TGTGCCAGCAGCCCCCAGGGGAACACTGAAGCTTTCTTT. It specifies CASSPQGNTEAFF. The chain combines TRBV11-3 with TRBJ1-1, with a possible D match to TRBD1 (5 bases). This CDR3 has 13 residues. Trimming left V 5 bases short and J 1 base short, with 8 bases between. Germline values: CDR1 SGHNT, CDR2 YENEEA.

The chain uses TRBV6-1 and TRBJ2-3; 8 bases map to TRBD1. This CDR3 contains 13 residues. J was trimmed by 7 bases and V by 6 bases; bases with no gene match: 6. The germline V gene encodes CDR1 MNHNS and CDR2 SASEGT. CDR3 loop: CASRGTGDYTQYF. CDR3 DNA: TGTGCCAGCAGGGGGACAGGCGACTATACGCAGTATTTT.

V gene TRBV5-4 combines with J gene TRBJ2-3, with D maybe TRBD2 (6 bases). This CDR3 contains 12 residues. The germline V and J ends were trimmed by 4 bases and 4 bases, with 7 bases remaining between them. Germline V gives CDR1 SGHNT, CDR2 YYREEE (reference sequence). CDR3 protein: CASSPSADTQYF. The CDR3 nucleotides are TGTGCCAGCAGCCCTAGCGCAGATACGCAGTATTTT.

In its sample, this clone was seen a few times. The chain combines TRBV11-2 with TRBJ1-1; perhaps TRBD1 as D (6 bases). The V end lost 4 bases, the J end lost 0 bases, and 9 bases lay between the germline ends. This CDR3 has 14 amino acids. Germline V lookup: CDR1 SGHAT, CDR2 FQNNGV. For the CDR3, the DNA is TGTGCCAGCAGCTCGGGACAATTGAACACTGAAGCTTTCTTT. Translated: CASSSGQLNTEAFF.

The chain links TRBV19 to TRBJ2-7, with 7 bases that match TRBD1. The germline V gene has CDR1 LNHDA and CDR2 SQIVND (reference sequence). V gave up 5 bases and J gave up 2 bases; unmatched junction bases: 9. This CDR3 has 15 amino acids. This chain's CDR3 is CASSETGLYAYEQYF. Here the CDR3 DNA reads TGTGCCAGTAGTGAGACAGGGTTGTATGCCTACGAGCAGTACTTC.

V gene TRBV7-2 combines with J gene TRBJ2-2; 7 positions agree with TRBD2. The CDR3 is 16 residues long. Germline V gene lookup returns CDR1 SGHTA and CDR2 FQGNSA. V lost 5 bases to trimming and J lost 1 base; unmatched junction nucleotides: 7. The CDR3 reads CASSHPGRGNTGELFF. In DNA form, the CDR3 reads TGTGCCAGCAGCCACCCGGGGAGGGGGAACACCGGGGAGCTGTTTTTT. Based on the CDR3 plus reference TRBV7-2 and TRBJ2-2, the full variable domain is GAGVSQSPSNKVTEKGKDVELRCDPISGHTALYWYRQSLGQGLEFLIYFQGNSAPDKSGLPSDRFSAERTGGSVSTLTIQRTQQEDSAVYLCASSHPGRGNTGELFFGEGSRLTVL.

This chain uses TRBV10-3 with TRBJ2-3; TRBD2 agrees at 8 bases. V trimming: 8 bases; J trimming: 3 bases; junction bases outside the gene matches: 13. The germline CDR1 and CDR2 sequences are ENHRY and SYGVKD. The CDR3 runs 16 residues. The CDR3, as DNA: TGTGCCATCCTTACACCCCGGGGGGGGGCAACAGATACGCAGTATTTT. Encoded protein: CAILTPRGGATDTQYF.

This clone was seen just once. The chain recombines TRBV5-1 with TRBJ2-3, with a weak D call TRBD2 (5 bases). CDR1 is SGHRS, CDR2 YFSETQ, per germline. V lost 7 bases and J lost 2, with 11 bases in between. The CDR3 covers 13 residues. In DNA, the CDR3 is TGCGCCAGCCGGGAACGGATCACAGATACGCAGTATTTT. Residues: CASRERITDTQYF.

J is TRBJ1-4 and V is TRBV5-1; tentative D call: TRBD1 (6 bases). V lost 0 bases and J lost 7, with 7 bases in between. CDR1 and CDR2 from the germline V gene are SGHRS and YFSETQ. This CDR3 has 13 residues. In nucleotides, the CDR3 is TGCGCCAGCAGCTTGGGGACAGCTGAAAAACTGTTTTTT. It specifies CASSLGTAEKLFF. Together with reference TRBV5-1 and TRBJ1-4, the CDR3 gives the full variable domain: KAGVTQTPRYLIKTRGQQVTLSCSPISGHRSVSWYQQTPGQGLQFLFEYFSETQRNKGNFPGRFSGRQFSNSRSEMNVSTLELGDSALYLCASSLGTAEKLFFGSGTQLSVL.

The chain carries TRBV9 and TRBJ2-3, with TRBD2 matching over 10 bases. The CDR3 is 17 residues long. Losses at the gene ends were 2 bases for V and 5 bases for J; bases not matched to a gene: 11. Germline V gene lookup returns CDR1 SGDLS and CDR2 YYNGEE. The CDR3 nucleotides are TGTGCCAGCAGCGTGTCCTCGAGCGGGGGGGCCGTAGATACGCAGTATTTT. Translation gives CASSVSSSGGAVDTQYF. Complete variable domain (other parts from reference TRBV9 and TRBJ2-3): DSGVTQTPKHLITATGQRVTLRCSPRSGDLSVYWYQQSLDQGLQFLIQYYNGEERAKGNILERFSAQQFPDLHSELNLSSLELGDSALYFCASSVSSSGGAVDTQYFGPGTRLTVL.